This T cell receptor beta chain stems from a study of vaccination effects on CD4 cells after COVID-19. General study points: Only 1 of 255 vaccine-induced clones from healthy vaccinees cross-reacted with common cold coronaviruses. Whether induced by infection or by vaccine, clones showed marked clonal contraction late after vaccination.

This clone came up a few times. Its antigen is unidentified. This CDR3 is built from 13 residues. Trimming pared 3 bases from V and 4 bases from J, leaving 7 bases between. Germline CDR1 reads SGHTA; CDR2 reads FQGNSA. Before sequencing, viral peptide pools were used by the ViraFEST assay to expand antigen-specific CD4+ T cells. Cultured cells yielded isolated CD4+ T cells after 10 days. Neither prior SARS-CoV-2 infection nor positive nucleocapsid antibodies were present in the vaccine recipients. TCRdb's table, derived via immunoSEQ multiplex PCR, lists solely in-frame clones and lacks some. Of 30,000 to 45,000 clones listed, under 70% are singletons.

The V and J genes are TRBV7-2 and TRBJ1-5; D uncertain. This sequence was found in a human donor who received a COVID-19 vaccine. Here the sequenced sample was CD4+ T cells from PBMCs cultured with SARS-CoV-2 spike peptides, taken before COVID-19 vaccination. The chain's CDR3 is CASSLGWNQPQHF. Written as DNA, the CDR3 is TGTGCCAGCAGCTTGGGGTGGAATCAGCCCCAGCATTTT.